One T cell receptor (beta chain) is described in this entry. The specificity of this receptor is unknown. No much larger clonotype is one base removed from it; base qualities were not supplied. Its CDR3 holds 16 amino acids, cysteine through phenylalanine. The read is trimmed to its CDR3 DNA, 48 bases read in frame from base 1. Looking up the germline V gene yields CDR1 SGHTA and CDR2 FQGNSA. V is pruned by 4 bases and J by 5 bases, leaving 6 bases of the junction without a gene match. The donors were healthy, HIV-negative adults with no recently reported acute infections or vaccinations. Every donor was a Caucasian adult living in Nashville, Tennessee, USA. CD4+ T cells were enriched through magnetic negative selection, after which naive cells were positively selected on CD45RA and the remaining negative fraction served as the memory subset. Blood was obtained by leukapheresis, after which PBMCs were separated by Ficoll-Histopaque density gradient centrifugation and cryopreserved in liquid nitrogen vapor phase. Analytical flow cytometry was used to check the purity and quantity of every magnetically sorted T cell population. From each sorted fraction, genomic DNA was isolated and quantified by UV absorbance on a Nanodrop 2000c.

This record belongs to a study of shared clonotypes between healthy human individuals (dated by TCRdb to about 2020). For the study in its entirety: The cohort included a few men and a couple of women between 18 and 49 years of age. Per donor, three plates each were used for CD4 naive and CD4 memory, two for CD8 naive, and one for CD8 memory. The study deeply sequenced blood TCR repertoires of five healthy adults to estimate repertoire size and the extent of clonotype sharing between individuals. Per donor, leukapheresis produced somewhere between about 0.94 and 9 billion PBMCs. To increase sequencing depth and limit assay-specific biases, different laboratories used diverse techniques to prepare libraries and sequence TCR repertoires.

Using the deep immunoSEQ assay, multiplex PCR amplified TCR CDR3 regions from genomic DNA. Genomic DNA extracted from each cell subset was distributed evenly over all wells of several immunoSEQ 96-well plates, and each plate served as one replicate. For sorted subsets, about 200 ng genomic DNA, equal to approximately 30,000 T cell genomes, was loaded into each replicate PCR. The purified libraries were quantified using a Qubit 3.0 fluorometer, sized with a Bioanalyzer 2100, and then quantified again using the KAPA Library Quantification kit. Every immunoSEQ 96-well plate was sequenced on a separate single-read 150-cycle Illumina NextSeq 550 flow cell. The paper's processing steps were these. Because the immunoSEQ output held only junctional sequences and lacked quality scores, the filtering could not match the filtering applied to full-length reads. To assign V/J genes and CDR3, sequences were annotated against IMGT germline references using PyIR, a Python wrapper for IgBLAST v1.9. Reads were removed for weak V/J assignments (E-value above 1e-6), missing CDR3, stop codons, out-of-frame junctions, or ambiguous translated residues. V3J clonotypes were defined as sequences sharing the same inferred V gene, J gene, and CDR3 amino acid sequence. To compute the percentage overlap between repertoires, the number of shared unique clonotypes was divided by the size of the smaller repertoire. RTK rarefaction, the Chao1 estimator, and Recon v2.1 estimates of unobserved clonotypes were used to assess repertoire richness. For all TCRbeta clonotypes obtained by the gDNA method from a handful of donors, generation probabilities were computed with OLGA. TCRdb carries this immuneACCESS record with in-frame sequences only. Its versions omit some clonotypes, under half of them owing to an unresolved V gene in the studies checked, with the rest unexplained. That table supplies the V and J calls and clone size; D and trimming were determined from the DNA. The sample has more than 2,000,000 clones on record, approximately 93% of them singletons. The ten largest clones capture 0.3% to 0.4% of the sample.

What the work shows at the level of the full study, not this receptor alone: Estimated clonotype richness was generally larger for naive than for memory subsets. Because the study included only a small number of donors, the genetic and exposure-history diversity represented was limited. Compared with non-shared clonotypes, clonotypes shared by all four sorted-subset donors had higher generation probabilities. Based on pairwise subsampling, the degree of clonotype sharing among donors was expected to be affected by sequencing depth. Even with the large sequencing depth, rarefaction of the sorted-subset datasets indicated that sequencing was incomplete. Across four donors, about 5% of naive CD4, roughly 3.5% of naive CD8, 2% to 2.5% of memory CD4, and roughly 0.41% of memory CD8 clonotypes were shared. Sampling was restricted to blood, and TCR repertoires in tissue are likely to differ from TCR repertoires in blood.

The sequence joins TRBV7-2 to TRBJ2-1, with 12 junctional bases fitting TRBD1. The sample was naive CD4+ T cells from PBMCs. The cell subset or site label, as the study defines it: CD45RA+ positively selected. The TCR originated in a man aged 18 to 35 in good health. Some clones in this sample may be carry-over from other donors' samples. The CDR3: CASSSRDRGLNNEQFF. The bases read TGTGCCAGCAGCTCCCGGGACAGGGGGCTGAACAATGAGCAGTTCTTC.